Listed below are T cell receptor beta chains from one sample, sequenced in a study of T cells in Graves' hyperthyroidism and ophthalmopathy. One entry per CDR3 protein results from TCRdb running MiXCR on the multiplex PCR reads. Of more than 500,000 distinct CDR3 sequences in the sample, 46% are singletons; the top ten hold around 44%. The sample comprised peripheral blood or thyroid tissue (not recorded which). The source is an adult woman with Graves' disease, either hyperthyroidism or ophthalmopathy (not recorded which). CDR3s include the opening cysteine and the closing phenylalanine or tryptophan. The order of the fields is clone size, J gene, V gene, D gene, CDR3 protein, CDR3 DNA. The D gene is left open where the match is weak. Size tells how often a clone was seen (once, few, many) or the class of an expanded clone, and some rows leave it out.

clone size: few
J gene: TRBJ1-2
V gene: TRBV28
D gene: TRBD1
CDR3 protein: CASSNAGQGRTEYGYTF
CDR3 DNA: TGTGCCAGCAGTAACGCCGGACAGGGTCGCACAGAATATGGCTACACCTTC

clone size: NA
J gene: TRBJ2-5
V gene: TRBV27
D gene: TRBD1
CDR3 protein: CASSSDRDQETQYF
CDR3 DNA: TGTGCCAGCAGTTCCGACAGGGACCAAGAGACCCAGTACTTC

clone size: many
J gene: TRBJ1-4
V gene: TRBV19
D gene: NA
CDR3 protein: CATREGSATNEKLFF
CDR3 DNA: TGTGCCACCCGCGAAGGATCGGCAACTAATGAAAAACTGTTTTTT

clone size: few
J gene: TRBJ1-2
V gene: TRBV29-1
D gene: NA
CDR3 protein: CSVLQQLGYTF
CDR3 DNA: TGCAGCGTTCTCCAACAGCTCGGCTACACCTTC

clone size: many
J gene: TRBJ1-1
V gene: TRBV7-9
D gene: NA
CDR3 protein: CASSLGGHPEGAFF
CDR3 DNA: TGTGCCAGCAGCTTAGGCGGACACCCAGAGGGGGCTTTCTTT

clone size: many
J gene: TRBJ1-2
V gene: TRBV10-3
D gene: NA
CDR3 protein: CAISYSEGDDYGYTF
CDR3 DNA: TGTGCCATCAGTTATTCCGAGGGGGATGACTATGGCTACACCTTC

clone size: NA
J gene: TRBJ2-7
V gene: TRBV11-1
D gene: NA
CDR3 protein: CASSVALSTMGSAYEQYF
CDR3 DNA: TGTGCCAGCAGCGTAGCCCTTAGCACGATGGGCAGCGCCTACGAGCAGTACTTC

clone size: few
J gene: TRBJ2-7
V gene: TRBV25-1
D gene: TRBD2
CDR3 protein: CASSERGGSYEQYF
CDR3 DNA: TGTGCCAGCAGTGAGAGGGGCGGGAGCTACGAGCAGTACTTC

clone size: NA
J gene: TRBJ2-5
V gene: TRBV6-1
D gene: TRBD1
CDR3 protein: CASSEGTTGGYQETQYF
CDR3 DNA: TGTGCCAGCAGTGAAGGGACGACAGGGGGATACCAAGAGACCCAGTACTTC

clone size: NA
J gene: TRBJ1-4
V gene: TRBV2
D gene: NA
CDR3 protein: CASSEPRGNEKLFF
CDR3 DNA: TGTGCCAGCAGTGAGCCCAGGGGAAATGAAAAACTGTTTTTT

clone size: few
J gene: TRBJ1-1
V gene: TRBV10-3
D gene: NA
CDR3 protein: CAITRDENTEAFF
CDR3 DNA: TGTGCCATCACCCGGGACGAGAACACTGAAGCTTTCTTT

clone size: many
J gene: TRBJ2-7
V gene: TRBV12-3/TRBV12-4
D gene: NA
CDR3 protein: CASSFGQAGYEQYF
CDR3 DNA: TGTGCCAGCAGTTTCGGCCAAGCCGGCTACGAGCAGTACTTC

clone size: many
J gene: TRBJ1-6
V gene: TRBV7-3
D gene: NA
CDR3 protein: CASSFGTINSPLHF
CDR3 DNA: TGTGCCAGCAGCTTTGGGACAATTAATTCACCCCTCCACTTT

clone size: NA
J gene: TRBJ1-1
V gene: TRBV28
D gene: NA
CDR3 protein: CASTSALEAFF
CDR3 DNA: TGTGCCAGCACCAGCGCCCTGGAGGCTTTCTTT

clone size: NA
J gene: TRBJ1-3
V gene: TRBV29-1
D gene: NA
CDR3 protein: CSAERGGNTIYF
CDR3 DNA: TGCAGCGCCGAACGGGGGGGAAACACCATATATTTT

clone size: few
J gene: TRBJ2-7
V gene: TRBV4-2
D gene: TRBD1
CDR3 protein: CASSQASGQGIYEQYF
CDR3 DNA: TGTGCCAGCAGCCAAGCATCGGGACAGGGGATTTACGAGCAGTACTTC

clone size: few
J gene: TRBJ1-6
V gene: TRBV5-6
D gene: NA
CDR3 protein: CASSPTGGSPLHF
CDR3 DNA: TGTGCCAGCAGCCCGACCGGGGGTTCACCCCTCCACTTT

clone size: NA
J gene: TRBJ1-2
V gene: TRBV7-8
D gene: NA
CDR3 protein: CASSTIHYGASGYTF
CDR3 DNA: TGTGCCAGCAGCACGATCCATTATGGGGCGTCGGGCTACACCTTC

clone size: NA
J gene: TRBJ2-6
V gene: TRBV2
D gene: NA
CDR3 protein: CASSTPQAIGANVLTF
CDR3 DNA: TGTGCCAGCAGTACCCCCCAAGCAATAGGGGCCAACGTCCTGACTTTC

clone size: many
J gene: TRBJ1-2
V gene: TRBV15
D gene: NA
CDR3 protein: CATSNSRDTSGDDGYTF
CDR3 DNA: TGTGCCACCAGCAATTCCCGGGACACTTCCGGGGACGATGGCTACACCTTC

clone size: few
J gene: TRBJ2-7
V gene: TRBV7-9
D gene: NA
CDR3 protein: CASITQGIPGEQYF
CDR3 DNA: TGTGCCAGCATAACCCAGGGGATCCCGGGGGAGCAGTACTTC

clone size: NA
J gene: TRBJ2-3
V gene: TRBV5-1
D gene: TRBD2
CDR3 protein: CASSADGTSGTRDTQYF
CDR3 DNA: TGCGCCAGCAGCGCTGATGGGACTAGCGGGACGCGAGATACGCAGTATTTT

clone size: NA
J gene: TRBJ1-2
V gene: TRBV10-2
D gene: NA
CDR3 protein: CASSPGGEYGYTF
CDR3 DNA: TGCGCCAGCAGCCCAGGTGGGGAATATGGCTACACCTTC

clone size: many
J gene: TRBJ2-2
V gene: TRBV3-1
D gene: NA
CDR3 protein: CASRERFTGELFF
CDR3 DNA: TGTGCCAGCAGGGAAAGGTTTACCGGGGAGCTGTTTTTT

clone size: NA
J gene: TRBJ2-6
V gene: TRBV7-9
D gene: NA
CDR3 protein: CASSHRDTDTTGANVLTF
CDR3 DNA: TGTGCCAGCAGCCACCGGGACACGGATACAACTGGGGCCAACGTCCTGACTTTC

clone size: NA
J gene: TRBJ2-2
V gene: TRBV15
D gene: NA
CDR3 protein: CATSRGGPGELFF
CDR3 DNA: TGTGCCACCAGCAGAGGGGGTCCCGGGGAGCTGTTTTTT

clone size: many
J gene: TRBJ2-2
V gene: TRBV7-3
D gene: NA
CDR3 protein: CASNRGGTGELFF
CDR3 DNA: TGTGCCAGCAACCGAGGAGGGACCGGGGAGCTGTTTTTT

clone size: NA
J gene: TRBJ2-7
V gene: TRBV20-1
D gene: NA
CDR3 protein: CSAVDRLLWEQYF
CDR3 DNA: TGCAGTGCCGTGGATAGGCTTCTCTGGGAGCAGTACTTC

clone size: many
J gene: TRBJ2-2
V gene: TRBV11-2
D gene: TRBD2
CDR3 protein: CASSYGSGTSGTGELFF
CDR3 DNA: TGTGCCAGCAGCTACGGGTCGGGGACTAGCGGCACCGGGGAGCTGTTTTTT

clone size: NA
J gene: TRBJ1-2
V gene: TRBV29-1
D gene: NA
CDR3 protein: CSVVGLASSFRGYTF
CDR3 DNA: TGCAGCGTTGTCGGTTTGGCCTCCTCGTTCCGGGGCTACACCTTC

clone size: NA
J gene: TRBJ1-5
V gene: TRBV15
D gene: NA
CDR3 protein: CATSRDHFRPQHF
CDR3 DNA: TGTGCCACCAGCAGAGACCATTTCCGGCCCCAGCATTTT

clone size: NA
J gene: TRBJ1-5
V gene: TRBV19
D gene: TRBD1
CDR3 protein: CASSTQGANNQPQHF
CDR3 DNA: TGTGCCAGTAGCACACAGGGGGCTAACAATCAGCCCCAGCATTTT

clone size: few
J gene: TRBJ1-1
V gene: TRBV9
D gene: NA
CDR3 protein: CATDGRVNTEAFF
CDR3 DNA: TGTGCCACCGATGGCAGGGTGAACACTGAAGCTTTCTTT

clone size: NA
J gene: TRBJ2-1
V gene: TRBV24-1
D gene: TRBD2
CDR3 protein: CATSDLGLAGNNEQFF
CDR3 DNA: TGTGCCACCAGTGATCTGGGACTAGCGGGAAACAATGAGCAGTTCTTC

clone size: NA
J gene: TRBJ2-7
V gene: TRBV5-1
D gene: NA
CDR3 protein: CASSLAFSYEQYF
CDR3 DNA: TGTGCCAGCAGCTTGGCTTTTTCCTACGAGCAGTACTTC

clone size: NA
J gene: TRBJ1-5
V gene: TRBV29-1
D gene: NA
CDR3 protein: CSVAGQSNQPQHF
CDR3 DNA: TGCAGCGTTGCTGGACAGAGCAATCAGCCCCAGCATTTT

clone size: NA
J gene: TRBJ1-1
V gene: TRBV12-3/TRBV12-4
D gene: NA
CDR3 protein: CASSFLVSEAFF
CDR3 DNA: TGTGCCAGCAGTTTTTTAGTTTCTGAAGCTTTCTTT

clone size: few
J gene: TRBJ1-6
V gene: TRBV10-3
D gene: NA
CDR3 protein: CAISENQGPLHF
CDR3 DNA: TGTGCCATCAGTGAAAACCAGGGTCCCCTCCACTTT

clone size: few
J gene: TRBJ2-2
V gene: TRBV24-1
D gene: TRBD1
CDR3 protein: CATTGGTTGELFF
CDR3 DNA: TGTGCCACGACAGGGGGAACCACCGGGGAGCTGTTTTTT

clone size: NA
J gene: TRBJ2-5
V gene: TRBV10-3
D gene: NA
CDR3 protein: CATSDGIGQETQYF
CDR3 DNA: TGTGCCACCTCCGATGGCATAGGGCAAGAGACCCAGTACTTC

clone size: NA
J gene: TRBJ2-7
V gene: TRBV6-1
D gene: TRBD1
CDR3 protein: CASSKTGESEQYF
CDR3 DNA: TGTGCCAGCAGCAAGACAGGGGAGAGCGAGCAGTACTTC

clone size: NA
J gene: TRBJ1-2
V gene: TRBV29-1
D gene: NA
CDR3 protein: CSSGGTPYGYTF
CDR3 DNA: TGCAGCAGTGGAGGGACACCCTATGGCTACACCTTC

clone size: NA
J gene: TRBJ2-6
V gene: TRBV5-6
D gene: NA
CDR3 protein: CASSLGAGSNVLTF
CDR3 DNA: TGTGCCAGCAGCTTGGGGGCAGGGTCCAACGTCCTGACTTTC

clone size: NA
J gene: TRBJ1-1
V gene: TRBV15
D gene: NA
CDR3 protein: CATSGRPVNTEAFF
CDR3 DNA: TGTGCCACCAGCGGCCGCCCGGTGAACACTGAAGCTTTCTTT

clone size: many
J gene: TRBJ1-5
V gene: TRBV20-1
D gene: NA
CDR3 protein: CSASREVNQPQHF
CDR3 DNA: TGCAGTGCGTCCCGGGAGGTTAATCAGCCCCAGCATTTT

clone size: many
J gene: TRBJ1-1
V gene: TRBV5-1
D gene: NA
CDR3 protein: CASSLESMGTEAFF
CDR3 DNA: TGCGCCAGCAGCTTGGAATCGATGGGCACTGAAGCTTTCTTT

clone size: NA
J gene: TRBJ1-1
V gene: TRBV10-1
D gene: NA
CDR3 protein: CASSDPGNTEAFF
CDR3 DNA: TGCGCCAGCAGTGACCCAGGGAACACTGAAGCTTTCTTT

clone size: NA
J gene: TRBJ2-7
V gene: TRBV7-9
D gene: NA
CDR3 protein: CASSQPGNSDEQYF
CDR3 DNA: TGCGCCAGCAGCCAACCAGGGAACAGCGACGAGCAGTACTTC

clone size: many
J gene: TRBJ1-1
V gene: TRBV7-9
D gene: TRBD1
CDR3 protein: CASSSTDRGPEAFF
CDR3 DNA: TGTGCCAGCAGCTCAACAGACAGGGGGCCTGAAGCTTTCTTT

clone size: many
J gene: TRBJ1-1
V gene: TRBV20-1
D gene: TRBD1
CDR3 protein: CSASGTEFVRSRLNTEAFF
CDR3 DNA: TGCAGTGCTTCTGGGACAGAGTTCGTACGATCGCGCTTAAACACTGAAGCTTTCTTT

clone size: NA
J gene: TRBJ2-5
V gene: TRBV7-2
D gene: TRBD2
CDR3 protein: CASSPRLAVQETQYF
CDR3 DNA: TGTGCCAGCAGCCCCCGACTAGCCGTTCAAGAGACCCAGTACTTC

clone size: NA
J gene: TRBJ2-7
V gene: TRBV28
D gene: TRBD2
CDR3 protein: CASRLSGAHYEQYF
CDR3 DNA: TGTGCCAGCAGGCTAAGCGGGGCTCACTACGAGCAGTACTTC

clone size: NA
J gene: TRBJ2-7
V gene: TRBV5-1
D gene: NA
CDR3 protein: CASSSGTAVYEQYF
CDR3 DNA: TGCGCCAGCAGCTCCGGGACGGCAGTGTACGAGCAGTACTTC

clone size: NA
J gene: TRBJ2-2
V gene: TRBV15
D gene: TRBD1
CDR3 protein: CATSRGQGNTGELFF
CDR3 DNA: TGTGCCACCAGCAGAGGACAGGGTAACACCGGGGAGCTGTTTTTT

clone size: few
J gene: TRBJ1-1
V gene: TRBV6-5
D gene: NA
CDR3 protein: CAIRGTPGAGAFF
CDR3 DNA: TGTGCCATCAGAGGGACGCCGGGTGCTGGGGCTTTCTTT

clone size: many
J gene: TRBJ2-2
V gene: TRBV29-1
D gene: NA
CDR3 protein: CSVGANGNTGELFF
CDR3 DNA: TGCAGCGTTGGGGCTAACGGGAACACCGGGGAGCTGTTTTTT

clone size: few
J gene: TRBJ2-5
V gene: TRBV7-3
D gene: TRBD1
CDR3 protein: CASSETGSRETQYF
CDR3 DNA: TGTGCCAGCAGCGAGACAGGGTCCAGGGAGACCCAGTACTTC

clone size: NA
J gene: TRBJ2-1
V gene: TRBV2
D gene: NA
CDR3 protein: CASKTTVGSEQFF
CDR3 DNA: TGTGCCAGCAAAACAACTGTCGGTTCGGAGCAGTTCTTC

clone size: NA
J gene: TRBJ2-2
V gene: TRBV5-1
D gene: NA
CDR3 protein: CASSPLPLTGELFF
CDR3 DNA: TGCGCCAGCAGCCCATTACCGCTCACCGGGGAGCTGTTTTTT

clone size: few
J gene: TRBJ1-6
V gene: TRBV9
D gene: NA
CDR3 protein: CASSEINSPLHF
CDR3 DNA: TGTGCCAGCAGCGAGATTAATTCACCCCTCCACTTT